This T cell receptor beta chain was sequenced for a study of neoadjuvant anti-PD-1 for oral cavity cancer. Most PBMC samples had 480 ng input DNA in six replicates. The table came from immunoSEQ multiplex PCR; TCRdb's copy has only in-frame clones and leaves some out. This sample yields 15,000 or so clones, of which around 62% are seen a single time; under 3.5% belongs to the top ten. CDR3 size: 11 residues. Germline assignment: CDR1 GTSNPN and CDR2 SVGIG (reference sequence). Trimming removed 1 base at V and 4 bases at J, with 4 bases between. The clonotype was recovered from a person between 40 and 80 years old with oral cavity squamous cell carcinoma. This chain connects TRBV30 to TRBJ2-5; D unclear. The sample consisted of PBMCs, taken before nivolumab (anti-PD-1) treatment. The CDR3 DNA reads as TGTGCCTGGAGTGGGGCAGAGACCCAGTACTTC. Its translation is CAWSGAETQYF.